Below, 12 T cell receptor beta chains from the same sample are listed, as sequenced in a study of cytomegalovirus exposure and HLA in healthy donors. TCRdb's copy holds only in-frame clones and misses some; the assay was immunoSEQ multiplex PCR. This table holds around 160,000 clones, just under 85% found once. The material sequenced was PBMCs. The source of these receptors is a man aged 25 to 45 in good health and CMV-seropositive.

This clone is a singleton in its sample. The rearrangement uses TRBV29-1 and TRBJ1-1, with TRBD1 matching over 8 bases. Trimming cost V 6 bases and J 5 bases; bases outside gene matches: 5. The CDR3 totals 12 residues. CDR1 and CDR2 from the germline V gene are SQVTM and ANQGSEA. For the CDR3, the DNA is TGCAGCGTGCTACAGGGGGGTACTGAAGCTTTCTTT. Translation gives CSVLQGGTEAFF. Drawing the rest from reference TRBV29-1 and TRBJ1-1, the complete variable domain is SAVISQKPSRDICQRGTSLTIQCQVDSQVTMMFWYRQQPGQSLTLIATANQGSEATYESGFVIDKFPISRPNLTFSTLTVSNMSPEDSSIYLCSVLQGGTEAFFGQGTRLTVV.

This chain uses TRBV18 with TRBJ2-7; 10 bases align to TRBD2. Looked up from germline, CDR1 is KGHSH and CDR2 is LQKENI. The ends lost 6 bases at V and 4 bases at J; junction bases unmatched: 6. The CDR3 is 14 residues long. The CDR3 coding sequence is TGTGCCAGCTCCCCCCAGCGGGGGGGGTACGAGCAGTACTTC. Amino acids: CASSPQRGGYEQYF.

This chain connects TRBV11-3 to TRBJ2-5, with 8 bases that match TRBD2. CDR1 and CDR2 from the germline V gene are SGHNT and YENEEA. This CDR3 region has 14 residues. J lost 5 bases, V lost 1 base, and 3 bases had no gene match. DNA for the CDR3: TGTGCCAGCAGCTTAGGCTCTAGCGGGGAGACCCAGTACTTC. Residues: CASSLGSSGETQYF.

The J gene is TRBJ2-3, the V gene TRBV9; TRBD2 is a possible D gene (6 bases). The CDR3 covers 17 residues. The V end was cut by 4 bases, the J end by 0 bases, with 18 bases between. Germline V gene data show CDR1 as SGDLS and CDR2 as YYNGEE. CDR3 sequence (DNA): TGTGCCAGCAGCCGCATAGGTTCGGGGGAGAGCACAGATACGCAGTATTTT. It encodes CASSRIGSGESTDTQYF.

The CDR3 region is CASSYGTGDRVTEAFF. The CDR3 nucleotides are TGTGCCAGCAGCTACGGGACAGGGGATCGTGTCACTGAAGCTTTCTTT. The chain carries TRBV7-9 and TRBJ1-1; 10 bases line up with TRBD1. V lost 4 bases, J lost 4 bases, and 9 bases stayed unmatched. CDR1 is SEHNR, CDR2 FQNEAQ, per germline (reference sequence). The CDR3 length is 16 residues.

This clone is a singleton in its sample. The rearrangement uses TRBV2 and TRBJ1-1; D not resolved. Germline-derived CDR1 and CDR2 are SNHLY and FYNNEI. The CDR3 runs to 12 residues. V lost 9 bases, J lost 4 bases, and 12 bases lay in between. The CDR3 DNA follows: TGTGCCAGGGTGGAAGGCGGCACTGAAGCTTTCTTT. Residues: CARVEGGTEAFF.

The V gene is TRBV15, the J gene TRBJ1-4, with D possibly TRBD1 on 6 matching bases. Germline V gene sequence: CDR1 LNHNV, CDR2 YYDKDF (reference sequence). V lost 3 bases to trimming and J lost 8 bases, with 16 bases between them. There are 15 residues in the CDR3. CDR3 bases: TGTGCCACCAGCAGGGAGGCAGGGGTGGGGGAAAAACTGTTTTTT. Its translation: CATSREAGVGEKLFF.

J is TRBJ2-1 and V is TRBV4-2, with D perhaps TRBD1 (6 bases). Germline V lookup: CDR1 LGHNA, CDR2 YNFKEQ. Trimming left V 0 bases short and J 15 bases short, with 18 bases between. The CDR3 has 14 amino acids. The CDR3 protein is CASSQDLREEGVFF. The CDR3 nucleotides read TGTGCCAGCAGCCAAGATCTGAGGGAAGAGGGGGTGTTCTTC.

The V call is TRBV11-2, the J call TRBJ2-7; TRBD1 is a possible D gene (5 bases). The CDR3 is made up of 16 amino acids. V lost 4 bases and J lost 2, with 18 bases in between. CDR1 is SGHAT, CDR2 FQNNGV, per germline. The CDR3 DNA sequence: TGTGCCAGCAGCTCTACATACAGGCCCAAAGCCTACGAGCAGTACTTC. As protein: CASSSTYRPKAYEQYF.

The chain carries TRBV5-1 and TRBJ1-2; D perhaps matches TRBD1 (6 bases). V was clipped by 3 bases and J by 7 bases, with 22 bases between them. The CDR3 consists of 16 residues. The germline V gene encodes CDR1 SGHRS and CDR2 YFSETQ. CDR3 DNA: TGCGCCAGCAGCTGGGGGGCGGGGGGCGAAAGCCCTGGCTACACCTTC. Protein sequence: CASSWGAGGESPGYTF. Together with reference TRBV5-1 and TRBJ1-2, the CDR3 gives the full variable domain: KAGVTQTPRYLIKTRGQQVTLSCSPISGHRSVSWYQQTPGQGLQFLFEYFSETQRNKGNFPGRFSGRQFSNSRSEMNVSTLELGDSALYLCASSWGAGGESPGYTFGSGTRLTVV.

The chain recombines TRBV6-5 with TRBJ2-4; a possible D gene is TRBD2 (6 bases). The CDR3 contains 15 residues. The V end was cut by 6 bases, the J end by 0 bases, with 12 bases between. Germline CDR1 and CDR2: MNHEY and SVGAGI. The CDR3 sequence is CASSAPGGAKNIQYF. In DNA, the CDR3 is TGTGCCAGCAGCGCCCCCGGGGGAGCCAAAAACATTCAGTACTTC.

The sample holds a few counts of this clone. V gene TRBV6-1 combines with J gene TRBJ1-1, with D possibly TRBD1 on 6 matching bases. From germline, CDR1 is MNHNS and CDR2 SASEGT. The CDR3 spans 14 residues. V lost 6 bases to trimming and J lost 2 bases, with 13 bases between them. The CDR3 bases are TGTGCCAGCAGGGGGGAAGGGGGAAACACTGAAGCTTTCTTT. Translating it yields CASRGEGGNTEAFF.